This T cell receptor (beta chain) derives from a study of T cell repertoires in cytomegalovirus infection. MiXCR was run by TCRdb on the reads, yielding one entry per CDR3 protein. The sample yields some 390,000 distinct CDR3 sequences, 18% seen once. This clonotype showed up many times. With V trimmed by 2 bases and J by 7 bases, 7 bases remained unmatched. The CDR3 is 15 amino acids. Germline V CDR1 and CDR2: SGHTA, FQGNSA. This clonotype originated in a human donor in good health (CMV status not recorded). Some clones in this sample may be carry-over from other donors' samples. V and J are TRBV7-2 and TRBJ1-5, with 8 bases that match TRBD1. Sequencing was carried out using PBMCs. CDR3: CASSLLQGEGQPQHF. CDR3 in DNA: TGTGCCAGCAGCTTACTACAGGGGGAAGGACAGCCCCAGCATTTT.